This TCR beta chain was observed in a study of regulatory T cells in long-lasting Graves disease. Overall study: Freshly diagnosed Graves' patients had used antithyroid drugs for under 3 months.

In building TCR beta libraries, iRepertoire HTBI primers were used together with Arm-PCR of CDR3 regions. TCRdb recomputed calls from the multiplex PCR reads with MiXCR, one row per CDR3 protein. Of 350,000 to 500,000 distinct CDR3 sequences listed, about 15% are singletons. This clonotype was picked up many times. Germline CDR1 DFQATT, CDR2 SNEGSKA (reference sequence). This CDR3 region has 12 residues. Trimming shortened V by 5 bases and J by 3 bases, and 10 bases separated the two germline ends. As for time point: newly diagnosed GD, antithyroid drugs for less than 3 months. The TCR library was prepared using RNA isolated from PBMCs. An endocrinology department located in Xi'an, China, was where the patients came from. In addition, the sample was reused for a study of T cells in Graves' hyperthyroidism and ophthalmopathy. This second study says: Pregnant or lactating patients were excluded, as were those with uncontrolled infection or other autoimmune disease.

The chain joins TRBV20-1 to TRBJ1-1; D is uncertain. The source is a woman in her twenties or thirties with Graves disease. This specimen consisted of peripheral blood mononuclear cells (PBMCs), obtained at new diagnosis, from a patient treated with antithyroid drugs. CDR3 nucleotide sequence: TGCAGTGCTTTAACAAGACACACTGAAGCTTTCTTT. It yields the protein CSALTRHTEAFF.